This is a list of T cell receptor beta chains from one sample in a study of early T cells in non-severe SARS-CoV-2 infection. TCRdb re-called the 5' RACE reads through MiXCR, storing one row per CDR3 protein. Counted here are over 30,000 distinct CDR3 sequences, around 5.8% occurring once; the ten biggest clones make up 4.5% to 5.5%. The sequencing input was whole blood. These receptors were taken from an adult who was a healthcare worker with PCR-confirmed SARS-CoV-2 infection or an uninfected control (not recorded which). Each CDR3 is given with its conserved first and last residue. The D gene is left open where the match is weak. The size of a clone is reported for some rows only, either as once, few or many, or as a class for expanded clones.

j_call: TRBJ1-2
clone_size: few
v_call: TRBV7-9
d_call: .
cdr3_nt: TGTGCCAGCAGCCCTGCGGATGGCTACACCTTC
cdr3_aa: CASSPADGYTF

j_call: TRBJ2-2
clone_size: many
v_call: TRBV28
d_call: .
cdr3_nt: TGTGCCAGCAGTTTAAAACTCTACACCGGGGAGCTGTTTTTT
cdr3_aa: CASSLKLYTGELFF

j_call: TRBJ1-4
clone_size: many
v_call: TRBV4-3
d_call: .
cdr3_nt: TGCGCCAGCAGCCAAGTGTCTCAGGGGCAAGGGAATGAAAAACTGTTTTTT
cdr3_aa: CASSQVSQGQGNEKLFF

j_call: TRBJ2-1
clone_size: many
v_call: TRBV9
d_call: .
cdr3_nt: TGTGCCAGCAGCGTAGTTGTCAGGGTACGGACGCAGAATGAGCAGTTCTTC
cdr3_aa: CASSVVVRVRTQNEQFF

j_call: TRBJ2-5
clone_size: many
v_call: TRBV28
d_call: .
cdr3_nt: TGTGCCAGCAGTCCGGGACAAGAGACCCAGTACTTC
cdr3_aa: CASSPGQETQYF

j_call: TRBJ2-7
clone_size: many
v_call: TRBV6-5
d_call: .
cdr3_nt: TGTGCCAGCAGTTCCCTCGCCGGCTCCCCATCTCGGGGTTCCTACGAGCAGTACTTC
cdr3_aa: CASSSLAGSPSRGSYEQYF

j_call: TRBJ2-1
clone_size: many
v_call: TRBV20-1
d_call: TRBD2
cdr3_nt: TGCAGTGCTATCCTCGTAGCGGGAGTAGTGGGAGAGCAGTTCTTC
cdr3_aa: CSAILVAGVVGEQFF

j_call: TRBJ2-1
clone_size: many
v_call: TRBV5-1
d_call: TRBD2
cdr3_nt: TGCGCCAGCAGCCCCCCCGGACTAGCGGGACTGAATGAGCAGTTCTTC
cdr3_aa: CASSPPGLAGLNEQFF

j_call: TRBJ2-3
clone_size: many
v_call: TRBV18
d_call: .
cdr3_nt: TGTGCCAGCTCACTACGAGGGGCAGATACGCAGTATTTT
cdr3_aa: CASSLRGADTQYF

j_call: TRBJ2-5
clone_size: few
v_call: TRBV6-1
d_call: TRBD2
cdr3_nt: TGTGCCAGCAGGACTAGCGGGATATCGGAGGGGACCCAGTACTTC
cdr3_aa: CASRTSGISEGTQYF

j_call: TRBJ2-7
clone_size: many
v_call: TRBV5-1
d_call: .
cdr3_nt: TGCGCCAGCAGCCCCCGGGGGCAGCTCGAGCAGTACTTC
cdr3_aa: CASSPRGQLEQYF

j_call: TRBJ2-7
clone_size: many
v_call: TRBV12-3/TRBV12-4
d_call: .
cdr3_nt: TGTGCCAGCAGCCCCACCCCCGTGCAGGTCGACGAGCAGTACTTC
cdr3_aa: CASSPTPVQVDEQYF

j_call: TRBJ1-2
clone_size: few
v_call: TRBV6-6
d_call: .
cdr3_nt: TGTGCCAGCAGGGGAGGCAGCTATGGCTACACCTTC
cdr3_aa: CASRGGSYGYTF

j_call: TRBJ1-1
clone_size: many
v_call: TRBV5-1
d_call: .
cdr3_nt: TGCGCCAGCAGCTTTCACGGGGCGGGAACTGAAGCTTTCTTT
cdr3_aa: CASSFHGAGTEAFF

j_call: TRBJ1-2
clone_size: few
v_call: TRBV11-2
d_call: .
cdr3_nt: TGTGCCAGCAGCTTAGATCGGCAGAACTATGGCTACACCTTC
cdr3_aa: CASSLDRQNYGYTF

j_call: TRBJ1-6
clone_size: many
v_call: TRBV7-2
d_call: .
cdr3_nt: TGTGCCAGCAGCTTTATGAGGCTGAATTCACCCCTCCACTTT
cdr3_aa: CASSFMRLNSPLHF

j_call: TRBJ1-1
clone_size: many
v_call: TRBV21-1
d_call: .
cdr3_nt: TGTGCCAGCAGCACCACGGGGGGTAGGGAAGCTTTCTTT
cdr3_aa: CASSTTGGREAFF

j_call: TRBJ2-1
clone_size: many
v_call: TRBV18
d_call: .
cdr3_nt: TGTGCCAGCTCACCCCAGGGACTCAACAATGAGCAGTTCTTC
cdr3_aa: CASSPQGLNNEQFF

j_call: TRBJ1-6
clone_size: many
v_call: TRBV15
d_call: .
cdr3_nt: TGTGCCACCAGCACCGTTCTCGGGGGAACTTCACCCCTCCACTTT
cdr3_aa: CATSTVLGGTSPLHF

j_call: TRBJ2-3
clone_size: medium-sized
v_call: TRBV24-1
d_call: .
cdr3_nt: TGTGCCACCAGTGATCATATATCTAGCACAGATACGCAGTATTTT
cdr3_aa: CATSDHISSTDTQYF

j_call: TRBJ2-3
clone_size: few
v_call: TRBV2
d_call: TRBD2
cdr3_nt: TGTGCCAGCAGTGAACTAGCGGGAGATTTAGATACGCAGTATTTT
cdr3_aa: CASSELAGDLDTQYF

j_call: TRBJ1-1
clone_size: many
v_call: TRBV20-1
d_call: TRBD1
cdr3_nt: TGCAGTGCTAGAGATCGGGACAGGGGGTTTTTGGCTGAAGCTTTCTTT
cdr3_aa: CSARDRDRGFLAEAFF

j_call: TRBJ2-1
clone_size: medium-sized
v_call: TRBV7-6
d_call: .
cdr3_nt: TGTGCCAGCAGCTTAGGGGACTTCGGTCGGGAGCCCTACAATGAGCAGTTCTTC
cdr3_aa: CASSLGDFGREPYNEQFF

j_call: TRBJ2-1
clone_size: many
v_call: TRBV11-2
d_call: .
cdr3_nt: TGTGCCAGCAGCTTAGAAGTGTTAAATGAGCAGTTCTTC
cdr3_aa: CASSLEVLNEQFF

j_call: TRBJ1-5
clone_size: many
v_call: TRBV27
d_call: TRBD1
cdr3_nt: TGTGCCAGCAGTACAACACTCCAAAGGGACAGGGATCAGCCCCAGCATTTT
cdr3_aa: CASSTTLQRDRDQPQHF

j_call: TRBJ2-1
clone_size: .
v_call: TRBV3-1
d_call: .
cdr3_nt: TGTGCCAGCAGCCAAGGGCTGGTCTACAATGAGCAGTTCTTC
cdr3_aa: CASSQGLVYNEQFF

j_call: TRBJ1-2
clone_size: .
v_call: TRBV4-1
d_call: TRBD1
cdr3_nt: TGCGCCAGCAGCCAAGATCGGGGGACAGACTATGGCTACACCTTC
cdr3_aa: CASSQDRGTDYGYTF

j_call: TRBJ2-1
clone_size: many
v_call: TRBV12-3/TRBV12-4
d_call: TRBD2
cdr3_nt: TGTGCCAGCAGCCAAGGACTAGCGGGTCACAATGAGCAGTTCTTC
cdr3_aa: CASSQGLAGHNEQFF

j_call: TRBJ2-2
clone_size: many
v_call: TRBV27
d_call: .
cdr3_nt: TGTGCCAGCAGTACGACCGGGGAGCTGTTTTTT
cdr3_aa: CASSTTGELFF

j_call: TRBJ1-2
clone_size: many
v_call: TRBV4-1
d_call: .
cdr3_nt: TGCGCCAGCAGCCAAGTGGGCAGGGGCCACCGACTTGACGGCTACACCTTC
cdr3_aa: CASSQVGRGHRLDGYTF

j_call: TRBJ2-4
clone_size: many
v_call: TRBV20-1
d_call: TRBD2
cdr3_nt: TGCAGTGCTAGACTAGCGGGAATACAAGCCAAAAACATTCAGTACTTC
cdr3_aa: CSARLAGIQAKNIQYF

j_call: TRBJ2-5
clone_size: .
v_call: TRBV5-4
d_call: TRBD1
cdr3_nt: TGTGCCAGCAGCTTTGCCGGGACAGCTCGAGAGACCCAGTACTTC
cdr3_aa: CASSFAGTARETQYF

j_call: TRBJ2-7
clone_size: many
v_call: TRBV27
d_call: .
cdr3_nt: TGTGCCAGCAAGGGAAGGAAACCCTACGAGCAGTACTTC
cdr3_aa: CASKGRKPYEQYF

j_call: TRBJ1-2
clone_size: .
v_call: TRBV20-1
d_call: TRBD1
cdr3_nt: TGCAGTGCCTCACCCGGCGCGACAGGGAGCTATGGCTACACCTTC
cdr3_aa: CSASPGATGSYGYTF

j_call: TRBJ2-1
clone_size: many
v_call: TRBV23-1
d_call: .
cdr3_nt: TGCGCCAGCAGTCGTCCCAGCAATGAGCAGTTCTTC
cdr3_aa: CASSRPSNEQFF

j_call: TRBJ2-1
clone_size: many
v_call: TRBV2
d_call: TRBD2
cdr3_nt: TGTGCCAGCATTCCAGCGGGAGTTGATACGGACGAGCAGTTCTTC
cdr3_aa: CASIPAGVDTDEQFF

j_call: TRBJ2-1
clone_size: many
v_call: TRBV2
d_call: TRBD2
cdr3_nt: TGTGCCAGCAGCCCCTTAGGCGGGAGTGGCAATGAGCAGTTCTTC
cdr3_aa: CASSPLGGSGNEQFF

j_call: TRBJ2-3
clone_size: many
v_call: TRBV28
d_call: .
cdr3_nt: TGTGCCAGCAGGCATCGGGCCGGCACAGATACGCAGTATTTT
cdr3_aa: CASRHRAGTDTQYF

j_call: TRBJ2-1
clone_size: many
v_call: TRBV7-2
d_call: TRBD2
cdr3_nt: TGTGCCAGCAGCTTAGTGTGGCGGGAGGGCCAGGGTGAGCAGTTCTTC
cdr3_aa: CASSLVWREGQGEQFF

j_call: TRBJ1-1
clone_size: many
v_call: TRBV12-3/TRBV12-4
d_call: .
cdr3_nt: TGTGCCAGCAGGACCTCCGGGACAACCGAAGCTTTCTTT
cdr3_aa: CASRTSGTTEAFF

j_call: TRBJ2-4
clone_size: few
v_call: TRBV2
d_call: .
cdr3_nt: TGTGCCAGCAGTGAACCCCCTTCACTAGCCGGCATTCAGTACTTC
cdr3_aa: CASSEPPSLAGIQYF

j_call: TRBJ1-5
clone_size: many
v_call: TRBV7-2
d_call: TRBD1
cdr3_nt: TGTGCCAGCAGCTTTGACAACGCAGGACAGGGCGCCCGGCCCCAGCATTTT
cdr3_aa: CASSFDNAGQGARPQHF

j_call: TRBJ1-2
clone_size: many
v_call: TRBV20-1
d_call: .
cdr3_nt: TGCAGTGCTAGAGTGGGGGCGCTCCCTCATGGCTACACCTTC
cdr3_aa: CSARVGALPHGYTF

j_call: TRBJ2-7
clone_size: many
v_call: TRBV18
d_call: .
cdr3_nt: TGTGCCAGCTCGCCGCCTGGGTTTCCCTACGAGCAGTACTTC
cdr3_aa: CASSPPGFPYEQYF

j_call: TRBJ2-1
clone_size: medium-sized
v_call: TRBV11-2
d_call: .
cdr3_nt: TGTGCCAGCAGCTTAGCCCGTATTGAGGGACTCAACTACAATGAGCAGTTCTTC
cdr3_aa: CASSLARIEGLNYNEQFF

j_call: TRBJ1-5
clone_size: many
v_call: TRBV18
d_call: .
cdr3_nt: TGTGCCAGCTCACGCTTACAGGGCAGCAATCAGCCCCAGCATTTT
cdr3_aa: CASSRLQGSNQPQHF

j_call: TRBJ2-1
clone_size: .
v_call: TRBV27
d_call: .
cdr3_nt: TGTGCCAGCAGTTCCAACAATGAGCAGTTCTTC
cdr3_aa: CASSSNNEQFF

j_call: TRBJ2-5
clone_size: many
v_call: TRBV7-2
d_call: TRBD2
cdr3_nt: TGTGCCAGCAGCTCGGGAGGGCTGGAGACCCAGTACTTC
cdr3_aa: CASSSGGLETQYF

j_call: TRBJ2-7
clone_size: many
v_call: TRBV11-2
d_call: TRBD1
cdr3_nt: TGTGCCAGCAGCCCCATGACAGGGATTGGCTACGAGCAGTACTTC
cdr3_aa: CASSPMTGIGYEQYF

j_call: TRBJ2-5
clone_size: few
v_call: TRBV4-3
d_call: TRBD2
cdr3_nt: TGCGCCAGCAGCCGAGCCGGGACTAGCGGAAAAGAGACCCAGTACTTC
cdr3_aa: CASSRAGTSGKETQYF

j_call: TRBJ2-1
clone_size: many
v_call: TRBV12-3/TRBV12-4
d_call: .
cdr3_nt: TGTGCCAGCAGTCCATTATTCCGGGAGCAGTTCTTC
cdr3_aa: CASSPLFREQFF

j_call: TRBJ1-6
clone_size: many
v_call: TRBV18
d_call: TRBD1
cdr3_nt: TGTGCCAGCTCAATCTCTAGACAGGGGGTTAATTCACCCCTCCACTTT
cdr3_aa: CASSISRQGVNSPLHF